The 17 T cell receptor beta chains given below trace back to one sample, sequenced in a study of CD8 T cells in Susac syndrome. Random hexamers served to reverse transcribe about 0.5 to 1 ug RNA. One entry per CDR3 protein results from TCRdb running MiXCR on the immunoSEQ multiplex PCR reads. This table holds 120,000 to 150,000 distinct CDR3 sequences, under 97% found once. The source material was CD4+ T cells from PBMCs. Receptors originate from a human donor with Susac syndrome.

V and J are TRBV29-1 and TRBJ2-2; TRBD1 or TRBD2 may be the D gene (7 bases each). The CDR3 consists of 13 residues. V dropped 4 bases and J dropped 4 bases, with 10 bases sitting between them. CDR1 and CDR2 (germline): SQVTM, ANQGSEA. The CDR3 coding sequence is TGCAGCGTTGCCAGGGGGGGCACCGGGGAGCTGTTTTTT. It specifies CSVARGGTGELFF.

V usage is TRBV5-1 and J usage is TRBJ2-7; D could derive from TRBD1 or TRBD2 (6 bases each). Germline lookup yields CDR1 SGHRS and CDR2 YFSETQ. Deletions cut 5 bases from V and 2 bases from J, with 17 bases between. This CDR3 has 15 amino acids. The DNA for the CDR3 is TGCGCCAGCAGGCGCGACGGGGGCGAAACCTACGAGCAGTACTTC. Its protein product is CASRRDGGETYEQYF.

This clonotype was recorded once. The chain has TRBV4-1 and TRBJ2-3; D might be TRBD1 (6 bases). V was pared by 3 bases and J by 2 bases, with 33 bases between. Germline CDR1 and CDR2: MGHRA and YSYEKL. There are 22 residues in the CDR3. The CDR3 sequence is CASSQPTGRGFVGPKDTDTQYF. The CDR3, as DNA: TGCGCCAGCAGCCAGCCGACAGGACGGGGCTTTGTAGGTCCCAAAGACACAGATACGCAGTATTTT.

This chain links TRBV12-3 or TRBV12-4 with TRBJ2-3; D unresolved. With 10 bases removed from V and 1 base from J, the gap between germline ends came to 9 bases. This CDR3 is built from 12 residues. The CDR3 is CATDRGTDTQYF. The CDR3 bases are TGTGCCACAGACCGCGGCACAGATACGCAGTATTTT.

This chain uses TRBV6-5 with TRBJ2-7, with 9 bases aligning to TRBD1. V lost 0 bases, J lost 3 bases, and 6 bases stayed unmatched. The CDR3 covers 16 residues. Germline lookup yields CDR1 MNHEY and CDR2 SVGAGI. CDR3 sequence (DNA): TGTGCCAGCAGTTACTCGACCCCGGACAGGGGCTACGAGCAGTACTTC. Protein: CASSYSTPDRGYEQYF.

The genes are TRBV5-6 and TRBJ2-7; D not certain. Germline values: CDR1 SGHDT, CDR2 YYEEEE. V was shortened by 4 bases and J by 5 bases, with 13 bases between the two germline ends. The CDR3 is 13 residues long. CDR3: CASSKGRVNEQYF. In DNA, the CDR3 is TGTGCCAGCAGCAAGGGCCGAGTCAACGAGCAGTACTTC.

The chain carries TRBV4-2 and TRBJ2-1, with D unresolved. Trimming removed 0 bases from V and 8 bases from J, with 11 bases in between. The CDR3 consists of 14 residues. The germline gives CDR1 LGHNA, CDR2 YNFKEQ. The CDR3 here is CASSQDGPPDEQFF. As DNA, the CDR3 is TGTGCCAGCAGCCAAGATGGCCCCCCCGATGAGCAGTTCTTC.

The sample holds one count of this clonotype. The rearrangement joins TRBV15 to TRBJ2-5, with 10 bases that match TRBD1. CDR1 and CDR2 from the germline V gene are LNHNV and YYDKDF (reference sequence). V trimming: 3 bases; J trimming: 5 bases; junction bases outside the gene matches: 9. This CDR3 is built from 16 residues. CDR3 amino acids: CATSRETGGNWETQYF. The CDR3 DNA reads TGTGCCACCAGCAGGGAGACAGGGGGCAACTGGGAGACCCAGTACTTC.

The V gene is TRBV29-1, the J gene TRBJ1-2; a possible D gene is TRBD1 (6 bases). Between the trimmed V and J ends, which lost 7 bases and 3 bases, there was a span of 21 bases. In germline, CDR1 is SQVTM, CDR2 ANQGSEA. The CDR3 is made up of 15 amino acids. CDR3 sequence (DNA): TGCAGCGCCCGTGCGGGAACAGGGCCCTACTATGGCTACACCTTC. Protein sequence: CSARAGTGPYYGYTF.

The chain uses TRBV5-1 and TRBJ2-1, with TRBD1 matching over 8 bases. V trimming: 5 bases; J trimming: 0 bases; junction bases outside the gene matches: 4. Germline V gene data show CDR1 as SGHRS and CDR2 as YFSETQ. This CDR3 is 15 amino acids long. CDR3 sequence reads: CASRGQAGSYNEQFF. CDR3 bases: TGCGCCAGCAGGGGACAGGCCGGCTCCTACAATGAGCAGTTCTTC.

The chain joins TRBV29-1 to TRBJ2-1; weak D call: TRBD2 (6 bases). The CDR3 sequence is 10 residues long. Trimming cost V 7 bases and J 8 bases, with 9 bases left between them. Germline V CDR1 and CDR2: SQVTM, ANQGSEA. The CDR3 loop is CSGRDYEQFF. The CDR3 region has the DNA TGCAGCGGCCGGGACTATGAGCAGTTCTTC.

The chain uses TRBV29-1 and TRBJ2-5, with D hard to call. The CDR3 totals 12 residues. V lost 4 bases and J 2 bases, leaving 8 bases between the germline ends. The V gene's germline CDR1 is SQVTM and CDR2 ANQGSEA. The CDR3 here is CSVGQRQETQYF. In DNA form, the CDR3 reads TGCAGCGTTGGACAACGACAAGAGACCCAGTACTTC.

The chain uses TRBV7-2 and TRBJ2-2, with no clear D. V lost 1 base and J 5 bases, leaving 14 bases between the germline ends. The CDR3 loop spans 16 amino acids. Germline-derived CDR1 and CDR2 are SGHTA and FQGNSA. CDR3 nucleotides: TGTGCCAGCAGCTTAGTAGGATTCAAGGTGACCGGGGAGCTGTTTTTT. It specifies CASSLVGFKVTGELFF.

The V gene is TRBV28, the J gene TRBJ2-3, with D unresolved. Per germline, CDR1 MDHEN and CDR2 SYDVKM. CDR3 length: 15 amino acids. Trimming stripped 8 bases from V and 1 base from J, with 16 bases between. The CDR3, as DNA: TGTGCCAGCGGAGCCCGACTCCCTCGCACAGATACGCAGTATTTT. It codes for CASGARLPRTDTQYF.

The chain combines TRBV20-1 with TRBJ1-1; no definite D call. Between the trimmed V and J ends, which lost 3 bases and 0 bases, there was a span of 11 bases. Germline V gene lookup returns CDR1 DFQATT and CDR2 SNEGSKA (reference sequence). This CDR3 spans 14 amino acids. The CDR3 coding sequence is TGCAGTGCTAGTTTAGGCAACATGAACACTGAAGCTTTCTTT. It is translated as CSASLGNMNTEAFF.

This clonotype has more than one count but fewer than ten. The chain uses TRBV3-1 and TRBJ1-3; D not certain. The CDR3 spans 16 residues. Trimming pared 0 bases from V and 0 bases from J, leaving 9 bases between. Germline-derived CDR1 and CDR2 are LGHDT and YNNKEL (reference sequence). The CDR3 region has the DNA TGTGCCAGCAGCCAAGATCTGGGTAGCTCTGGAAACACCATATATTTT. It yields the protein CASSQDLGSSGNTIYF. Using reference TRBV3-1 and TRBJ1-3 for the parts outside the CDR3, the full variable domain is DTAVSQTPKYLVTQMGNDKSIKCEQNLGHDTMYWYKQDSKKFLKIMFSYNNKELIINETVPNRFSPKSPDKAHLNLHINSLELGDSAVYFCASSQDLGSSGNTIYFGEGSWLTVV.

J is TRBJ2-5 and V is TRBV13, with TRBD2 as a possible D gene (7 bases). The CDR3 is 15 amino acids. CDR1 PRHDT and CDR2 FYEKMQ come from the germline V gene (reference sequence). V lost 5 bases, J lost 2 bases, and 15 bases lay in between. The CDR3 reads CASSPWGGWQETQYF. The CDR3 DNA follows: TGTGCCAGCAGCCCCTGGGGGGGCTGGCAAGAGACCCAGTACTTC. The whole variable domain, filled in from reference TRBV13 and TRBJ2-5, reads AAGVIQSPRHLIKEKRETATLKCYPIPRHDTVYWYQQGPGQDPQFLISFYEKMQSDKGSIPDRFSAQQFSDYHSELNMSSLELGDSALYFCASSPWGGWQETQYFGPGTRLLVL.